The 21 T cell receptor beta chains listed next were all sequenced from one sample in a study of T-cell memory formation after mild COVID-19. One entry per CDR3 protein results from TCRdb running MiXCR on the 5' RACE reads. Here the sample spans around 220,000 distinct CDR3 sequences, 15% to 20% being singletons. The sample consisted of PBMCs or a T cell subset sorted from them (not recorded which). These TCRs come from a young man who had mild COVID-19 (a few samples of this study predate the infection). Cell type and time point are not known.

This clonotype has just a few counts. This chain uses TRBV6-1 with TRBJ2-5; a weak D match, TRBD2 (6 bases). The germline V gene has CDR1 MNHNS and CDR2 SASEGT. CDR3 length: 15 residues. V was pared by 7 bases and J by 7 bases, with 22 bases between. CDR3 sequence: CASTLATGGRGTQYF. The CDR3 region has the DNA TGTGCCAGCACCTTGGCCACCGGGGGACGGGGGACCCAGTACTTC.

The chain has TRBV20-1 and TRBJ1-5, with D unclear. Germline CDR1 and CDR2: DFQATT and SNEGSKA (reference sequence). With 3 bases removed from V and 4 bases from J, the gap between germline ends came to 7 bases. This CDR3 has 12 residues. The CDR3 region is CSARNRNQPQHF. CDR3 DNA: TGCAGTGCTAGGAACAGAAATCAGCCCCAGCATTTT.

The chain has TRBV13 and TRBJ1-2; D may be TRBD1 (6 bases). V shed 0 bases and J shed 3 bases, with 14 bases lying between them. The CDR3 extends over 16 amino acids. In germline, CDR1 is PRHDT, CDR2 FYEKMQ (reference sequence). CDR3 nucleotide sequence: TGTGCCAGCAGCTTAGGCCTAAAGGACAGTGACTATGGCTACACCTTC. As protein: CASSLGLKDSDYGYTF.

The V gene is TRBV12-3 or TRBV12-4, the J gene TRBJ1-1; 7 positions agree with TRBD1. The CDR3 sequence is 13 residues long. The junction had 7 bases not matched to a gene; V was cut back by 2 bases and J by 10 bases. CDR3 residues: CASSLTKPGGAFF. The CDR3 DNA reads as TGTGCCAGCAGTTTAACTAAACCAGGGGGAGCTTTCTTT.

The chain combines TRBV12-3 or TRBV12-4 with TRBJ1-1; 7 bases agree with TRBD1. The length of the CDR3 is 14 residues. V was pared by 6 bases and J by 6 bases, with 10 bases of the junction left unmatched. As DNA, the CDR3 is TGTGCCAGCAGCGGGGAGGGGGCGCGAGCTGAAGCTTTCTTT. Its protein product is CASSGEGARAEAFF.

V and J are TRBV7-2 and TRBJ2-3; 13 bases align to TRBD2. The ends lost 6 bases at V and 4 bases at J; junction bases unmatched: 13. This CDR3 is built from 18 residues. Germline V gives CDR1 SGHTA, CDR2 FQGNSA. The DNA for the CDR3 is TGTGCCAGCAGTCTTACTAGCGGGGGGGCTCTTCGTGCAGATACGCAGTATTTT. Residues: CASSLTSGGALRADTQYF. The full variable domain, in which reference TRBV7-2 and TRBJ2-3 provide the parts outside the CDR3, is GAGVSQSPSNKVTEKGKDVELRCDPISGHTALYWYRQSLGQGLEFLIYFQGNSAPDKSGLPSDRFSAERTGGSVSTLTIQRTQQEDSAVYLCASSLTSGGALRADTQYFGPGTRLTVL.

This chain joins TRBV7-6 and TRBJ1-1; no clear D. The germline V gene has CDR1 SGHVS and CDR2 FNYEAQ. Trimming removed 1 base from V and 3 bases from J, with 12 bases in between. This CDR3 is built from 15 residues. The CDR3 DNA reads TGTGCCAGCAGCTTAGACTATCCGGGAGACACTGAAGCTTTCTTT. It is translated as CASSLDYPGDTEAFF.

The V and J genes are TRBV4-2 and TRBJ2-3; TRBD2 aligns across 10 bases. Germline V lookup: CDR1 LGHNA, CDR2 YNFKEQ. The length of the CDR3 is 17 residues. J was trimmed by 1 base and V by 0 bases; bases with no gene match: 4. The CDR3 spells CASSQEPSGGGTDTQYF. In nucleotides, the CDR3 is TGTGCCAGCAGCCAAGAACCTAGCGGGGGAGGCACAGATACGCAGTATTTT.

J is TRBJ2-5 and V is TRBV7-8, with D tentatively TRBD1 or TRBD2 (5 bases each). CDR1 is SGHVS, CDR2 FQNEAQ, per germline. V shed 5 bases and J shed 9 bases, with 19 bases lying between them. CDR3 length: 14 residues. The CDR3: CASSVTQSVGAQYF. As DNA, the CDR3 is TGTGCCAGCAGCGTTACCCAGTCAGTGGGGGCCCAGTACTTC. Supplemented by reference TRBV7-8 and TRBJ2-5, the full variable domain reads GAGVSQSPRYKVAKRGQDVALRCDPISGHVSLFWYQQALGQGPEFLTYFQNEAQLDKSGLPSDRFFAERPEGSVSTLKIQRTQQEDSAVYLCASSVTQSVGAQYFGPGTRLLVL.

The J gene is TRBJ1-6, the V gene TRBV28; 12 nucleotides align to TRBD1. This CDR3 has 19 residues. Per germline, CDR1 MDHEN and CDR2 SYDVKM. V was clipped by 7 bases and J by 2 bases; unmatched bases: 12. CDR3 DNA: TGTGCCAGCAATTATGGGACAGGGGGCGCGGCAACCTATAATTCACCCCTCCACTTT. It is translated as CASNYGTGGAATYNSPLHF.

This chain connects TRBV24-1 to TRBJ2-2; D tentatively reads TRBD1 or TRBD2 (6 bases each). With 7 bases removed from V and 1 base from J, the gap between germline ends came to 9 bases. Germline values: CDR1 KGHDR, CDR2 SFDVKD. CDR3 length: 14 residues. CDR3: CATSGGVNTGELFF. CDR3 nucleotide sequence: TGTGCCACCAGCGGGGGCGTGAACACCGGGGAGCTGTTTTTT.

V gene TRBV5-1 combines with J gene TRBJ1-1, with D perhaps TRBD1 (6 bases). This CDR3 spans 16 amino acids. Germline values: CDR1 SGHRS, CDR2 YFSETQ. Trimming stripped 0 bases from V and 5 bases from J, with 17 bases between. CDR3 sequence (DNA): TGCGCCAGCAGCTTGGGATATGGAGGGGGGCATACTGAAGCTTTCTTT. This translates into CASSLGYGGGHTEAFF.

V usage is TRBV7-2 and J usage is TRBJ2-5, with D uncertain. With 3 bases removed from V and 1 base from J, the gap between germline ends came to 9 bases. The germline V gene has CDR1 SGHTA and CDR2 FQGNSA. The CDR3 is made up of 14 amino acids. The CDR3 loop is CASSLGYTQETQYF. CDR3 bases: TGTGCCAGCAGCTTGGGATATACCCAAGAGACCCAGTACTTC.

V is TRBV6-5 and J is TRBJ1-2; D unclear. The CDR3 has 14 amino acids. Germline values: CDR1 MNHEY, CDR2 SVGAGI. The V and J ends lost 2 bases and 2 bases respectively, with 9 bases between them. The CDR3 nucleotides read TGTGCCAGCAGTTACGGAGCGGGGAACTATGGCTACACCTTC. It specifies CASSYGAGNYGYTF.

This clonotype has more than one count but fewer than ten. This chain links TRBV12-3 or TRBV12-4 with TRBJ1-4; TRBD1 is a possible D gene (6 bases). The V gene lost 4 bases and the J gene lost 8 bases, with 11 bases spanning the gap. The CDR3 loop spans 13 amino acids. The chain's CDR3 is CASSYRAGEKLFF. In nucleotides, the CDR3 is TGTGCCAGCAGTTACAGGGCAGGGGAAAAACTGTTTTTT.

Details on this clonotype: Compared with germline, one end of the junction differs, possibly owing to a read error. V is TRBV4-2 and J is TRBJ1-6; D gene uncertain. This CDR3 comprises 13 residues. The germline V gene encodes CDR1 LGHNA and CDR2 YNFKEQ. DNA of the CDR3: TGTGCCAGCAGCCAAGCATCGGGCCTCGTCGTCGGATTT. This gives the protein CASSQASGLVVGF.

V gene TRBV10-3 combines with J gene TRBJ2-2, with D tentatively TRBD1 (6 bases). This CDR3 has 16 residues. The germline V gene encodes CDR1 ENHRY and CDR2 SYGVKD. V lost 3 bases, J lost 3 bases, and 14 bases lay in between. The CDR3 DNA reads as TGTGCCATCAGTGATCTGAACAGGGTCGACACCGGGGAGCTGTTTTTT. Translating gives CAISDLNRVDTGELFF.

This clonotype has at least ten counts. The rearrangement uses TRBV7-2 and TRBJ2-2, with 8 bases that match TRBD2. Germline V gene sequence: CDR1 SGHTA, CDR2 FQGNSA. V trimming: 3 bases; J trimming: 4 bases; junction bases outside the gene matches: 4. The CDR3 is 15 residues long. The DNA for the CDR3 is TGTGCCAGCAGCTTCAGCGGGGGCGGCACCGGGGAGCTGTTTTTT. Translating it yields CASSFSGGGTGELFF.

This chain links TRBV28 with TRBJ2-1; 10 bases line up with TRBD2. In germline, CDR1 is MDHEN, CDR2 SYDVKM. The CDR3 is 14 residues long. J lost 7 bases, V lost 6 bases, and 6 bases had no gene match. CDR3 sequence: CASRLAGRVNEQFF. The CDR3 DNA reads as TGTGCCAGCAGACTAGCGGGGAGGGTAAATGAGCAGTTCTTC.

With regard to this clonotype: It is unclear where the CDR3 begins or ends on the DNA, so no DNA is shown, and the CDR3 is as TCRdb lists it. V usage is TRBV23-1 and J usage is TRBJ1-4; the table's D gene call, TRBD1, was not cross checked with the DNA. TRBV23-1 counts as an open reading frame of uncertain function. With termini counted, the CDR3 has 14 amino acids. The CDR3 region is CASSQPPEMKNCFF.

CDR3 nucleotide sequence: TGCGCCAGCAGCCCCCATCCGGGACGGTCTGGAAACACCATATATTTT. This encodes CASSPHPGRSGNTIYF. The chain has TRBV4-3 and TRBJ1-3, with D tentatively TRBD1 (5 bases). Trimming took off 4 bases at V and 1 base at J, with 14 bases between the two ends. The CDR3 is 16 amino acids. The germline gives CDR1 LGHNA, CDR2 YSLEER.